The 24 T cell receptor beta chains given below trace back to one sample, sequenced in a study of T cells in tumors after PD-1 blockade. Repertoires were generated with immunoSEQ multiplex PCR, while TCRdb's copy carries only in-frame clones and drops some. The sample contains around 46,000 clones, roughly three quarters of which appear only once. Here the sequenced sample was PBMCs, taken before anti-PD-1 treatment. The source is a human donor with basal cell carcinoma.

The gene calls are TRBV28 and TRBJ2-5; 11 bases are a match to TRBD2. After removal of 4 bases from V and 5 bases from J, the junction contained 6 bases not matched to a gene. The CDR3 runs 15 residues. Germline V CDR1 and CDR2: MDHEN, SYDVKM. The DNA of the CDR3 is TGTGCCAGCAGTTCGGGACTAGCGGTTGGGGAGACCCAGTACTTC. This gives the protein CASSSGLAVGETQYF.

This clone appeared once. The chain has TRBV6-6 and TRBJ1-2; perhaps TRBD1 as D (5 bases). The germline V and J ends were trimmed by 6 bases and 3 bases, with 14 bases remaining between them. Germline CDR1 MNHNY, CDR2 SVGAGI (reference sequence). The length of the CDR3 is 14 residues. The CDR3 loop reads CASSRMGTDYGYTF. DNA of the CDR3: TGTGCCAGCAGCAGAATGGGGACTGACTATGGCTACACCTTC.

This chain's CDR3 is CASSQGREGPQHF. As DNA, the CDR3 is TGCGCCAGCAGCCAAGGTAGAGAGGGGCCCCAGCATTTT. The chain employs TRBV4-1 and TRBJ1-5; D not resolved. The CDR3 totals 13 residues. V lost 1 base and J lost 9, with 10 bases in between. The germline gives CDR1 MGHRA, CDR2 YSYEKL.

The genes are TRBV5-4 and TRBJ2-3; D gene unclear. The ends were cut back, 1 base at V and 9 bases at J, with 9 bases in the middle. This CDR3 has 12 residues. The germline V gene has CDR1 SGHNT and CDR2 YYREEE (reference sequence). The CDR3 loop is CASSLSPETQYF. As DNA, the CDR3 is TGTGCCAGCAGCTTGTCCCCCGAGACGCAGTATTTT.

This chain links TRBV19 with TRBJ2-7; no clear D. The V and J ends lost 10 bases and 3 bases respectively, with 16 bases between them. This CDR3 is 13 amino acids long. Germline V gene data show CDR1 as LNHDA and CDR2 as SQIVND (reference sequence). The CDR3 DNA is TGTGCCACCTCGTATACAGCAGGCTACGAGCAGTACTTC. Amino acid sequence: CATSYTAGYEQYF.

This clone was counted once. J is TRBJ1-1 and V is TRBV7-4, with 7 bases fitting TRBD1. This CDR3 has 14 residues. CDR1 SGHVT and CDR2 SQSDAQ come from the germline V gene. J was trimmed by 1 base and V by 5 bases; bases with no gene match: 4. This CDR3 reads CASSETGKNTEAFF. CDR3 DNA sequence: TGTGCCAGCAGCGAGACAGGGAAGAACACTGAAGCTTTCTTT.

The chain links TRBV4-1 to TRBJ2-7, with 8 bases aligning to TRBD1. CDR3 length: 17 amino acids. The germline V gene has CDR1 MGHRA and CDR2 YSYEKL. J lost 5 bases, V lost 1 base, and 13 bases had no gene match. CDR3 protein: CASSQGPIVQGADEQYF. Written as DNA, the CDR3 is TGCGCCAGCAGCCAAGGCCCCATAGTGCAGGGGGCAGACGAGCAGTACTTC.

In its sample, this clone was seen a few times. V usage is TRBV4-2 and J usage is TRBJ1-2, with D unresolved. Germline V gene sequence: CDR1 LGHNA, CDR2 YNFKEQ. The CDR3 runs 15 residues. The germline V and J ends were trimmed by 0 bases and 7 bases, with 15 bases remaining between them. The chain's CDR3 is CASSQDPRGSGGYTF. The CDR3 bases are TGTGCCAGCAGCCAAGACCCTCGAGGGTCGGGTGGCTACACCTTC.

This clone occurred once. The rearrangement links TRBV6-1 to TRBJ2-7, with D possibly being TRBD1 (5 bases). The CDR3 runs to 15 residues. Germline CDR1 and CDR2: MNHNS and SASEGT. Trimming took 2 bases from V and 4 from J, leaving 15 bases between them. The CDR3 spells CASSEHIRGDYEQYF. The DNA for the CDR3 is TGTGCCAGCAGTGAACATATAAGGGGTGATTACGAGCAGTACTTC.

The chain uses TRBV3-1 (or the pseudogene TRBV3-2) and TRBJ1-6, with D possibly TRBD1 on 5 matching bases. CDR1 is LGHDT, CDR2 YNNKEL, per germline (reference sequence). The CDR3 has 15 residues. Trimming shortened V by 4 bases and J by 7 bases, and 14 bases separated the two germline ends. The chain's CDR3 is CASSRSRVTNSPLHF. DNA of the CDR3: TGTGCCAGCAGCCGGTCCAGGGTGACCAATTCACCCCTCCACTTT.

The chain employs TRBV4-2 and TRBJ2-1, with 7 nucleotides matching TRBD2. V lost 0 bases to trimming and J lost 5 bases; unmatched junction nucleotides: 7. The CDR3 is 16 residues long. From germline, CDR1 is LGHNA and CDR2 YNFKEQ. Written as DNA, the CDR3 is TGTGCCAGCAGCCAAGAGGGCGGGAGAGGGCACAATGAGCAGTTCTTC. It encodes CASSQEGGRGHNEQFF.

This chain links TRBV11-1 with TRBJ2-1; D is unclear. This CDR3 region has 15 residues. The ends were cut back, 1 base at V and 2 bases at J, with 9 bases in the middle. Germline values: CDR1 SGHAT, CDR2 FQDESV (reference sequence). The CDR3 protein is CASSLVAITYNEQFF. CDR3 sequence (DNA): TGTGCCAGCAGCTTAGTAGCAATTACCTACAATGAGCAGTTCTTC.

The CDR3 DNA reads TGTGCCAGCAGTTTGACAGGAAGGAGGCCGGAAAACATTCAGTACTTC. Amino acid sequence: CASSLTGRRPENIQYF. V and J are TRBV6-5 and TRBJ2-4; D may be TRBD1 (6 bases). V lost 4 bases, J lost 5 bases, and 18 bases lay in between. Looked up from germline, CDR1 is MNHEY and CDR2 is SVGAGI. The CDR3 length is 16 residues.

This sequence joins TRBV11-1 and TRBJ2-3, with D perhaps matching TRBD2 (5 bases). V was pared by 0 bases and J by 5 bases, with 15 bases between. This CDR3 is built from 16 residues. The germline CDR1 and CDR2 sequences are SGHAT and FQDESV (reference sequence). Here the CDR3 reads CASSLARARAGDTQYF. The CDR3 region has the DNA TGTGCCAGCAGCTTAGCGCGGGCCCGAGCTGGAGATACGCAGTATTTT.

This rearrangement joins TRBV5-8 to TRBJ2-3; possible D gene TRBD1, 6 bases. Trimming pared 4 bases from V and 0 bases from J, leaving 18 bases between. CDR1 and CDR2 from the germline V gene are SGHTS and YDEGEE. The CDR3 loop spans 17 amino acids. For the CDR3, the DNA is TGTGCCAGCAGCATTCCCCTAGGGGGTTGGAGCACAGATACGCAGTATTTT. Amino acid sequence: CASSIPLGGWSTDTQYF.

The chain uses TRBV25-1 and TRBJ2-7, with D unresolved. The CDR3 runs 14 residues. With 0 bases removed from V and 1 base from J, the gap between germline ends came to 7 bases. Germline CDR1 MGHDK, CDR2 SYGVNS. The CDR3 DNA follows: TGTGCCAGCAGTGAATACGGGCCGTCCTACGAGCAGTACTTC. Translation gives CASSEYGPSYEQYF.

The chain couples TRBV29-1 to TRBJ2-1; the D gene is possibly TRBD2 (5 bases). Germline-derived CDR1 and CDR2 are SQVTM and ANQGSEA. This CDR3 has 13 residues. V lost 1 base, J lost 6 bases, and 10 bases lay in between. DNA for the CDR3: TGCAGCGTTGAAGGGACTGGCCGCAATGAGCAGTTCTTC. Its translation is CSVEGTGRNEQFF.

This clone was seen a single time. J is TRBJ1-1 and V is TRBV5-1; the D gene is possibly TRBD1 (6 bases). The CDR3 spans 14 residues. The germline V and J ends were trimmed by 4 bases and 1 base, with 11 bases remaining between them. Germline loops: CDR1 SGHRS, CDR2 YFSETQ. The CDR3 region has the DNA TGCGCCAGCAGCGCCCAAGGGGGGAACACTGAAGCTTTCTTT. Translating gives CASSAQGGNTEAFF.

This clone showed up just a few times. This chain links TRBV10-2 with TRBJ1-1, with TRBD1 matching 7 bases. Germline values: CDR1 WSHSY, CDR2 SAAADI. This CDR3 contains 15 residues. V was pared by 6 bases and J by 0 bases, with 7 bases of the junction left unmatched. The CDR3 coding sequence is TGCGCCAGCAGGAGAGAAGGGGGCGTGAACACTGAAGCTTTCTTT. This codes for CASRREGGVNTEAFF.

This sequence joins TRBV28 and TRBJ2-5; 9 bases map to TRBD1. CDR1 is MDHEN and CDR2 is SYDVKM in the germline V gene. The CDR3 is 17 amino acids. V lost 5 bases and J lost 1; bases outside the gene matches: 11. The chain's CDR3 is CASSITWTGEGQETQYF. The CDR3 DNA is TGTGCCAGCAGTATAACATGGACAGGGGAAGGCCAAGAGACCCAGTACTTC.

This chain connects TRBV11-1 to TRBJ2-2; 12 nucleotides agree with TRBD2. This CDR3 spans 16 amino acids. The V gene's germline CDR1 is SGHAT and CDR2 FQDESV (reference sequence). V dropped 5 bases and J dropped 4; count of bases not matched to a gene: 5. In DNA form, the CDR3 reads TGTGCCAGCAGCGCCTCGGGACTAGCGGGCACCGGGGAGCTGTTTTTT. This sequence encodes CASSASGLAGTGELFF.

The gene calls are TRBV10-1 and TRBJ2-1, with 10 bases aligning to TRBD2. This CDR3 comprises 16 residues. With V trimmed by 3 bases and J by 4 bases, 6 bases remained unmatched. Germline V lookup: CDR1 WNHNN, CDR2 SYGVQD (reference sequence). As DNA, the CDR3 is TGCGCCAGCAGTGAATGGACTAGCGGCTCATACAATGAGCAGTTCTTC. Protein: CASSEWTSGSYNEQFF.

This rearrangement joins TRBV5-1 to TRBJ1-2, with 9 bases lining up with TRBD1. V gave up 3 bases and J gave up 6 bases; unmatched junction bases: 12. The CDR3 extends over 16 amino acids. From germline, CDR1 is SGHRS and CDR2 YFSETQ. CDR3 DNA: TGCGCCAGCAGCTCGGCTTTGGGACAGGGCCGAGATGGCTACACCTTC. Protein product: CASSSALGQGRDGYTF.

This chain uses TRBV29-1 with TRBJ2-6; D ambiguous. The V and J ends lost 6 bases and 4 bases respectively, with 4 bases between them. CDR3 size: 11 residues. Germline CDR1 reads SQVTM; CDR2 reads ANQGSEA. As DNA, the CDR3 is TGCAGCGTAAGGGGGGCCAACGTCCTGACTTTC. It translates to CSVRGANVLTF. The variable domain in full, with the rest retrieved from reference TRBV29-1 and TRBJ2-6, is SAVISQKPSRDICQRGTSLTIQCQVDSQVTMMFWYRQQPGQSLTLIATANQGSEATYESGFVIDKFPISRPNLTFSTLTVSNMSPEDSSIYLCSVRGANVLTFGAGSRLTVL.